The present T cell receptor (beta chain) was sequenced within a study of vaccination and CD4 T cells after COVID-19. Overall study: There were six male and four female convalescents, and two of them were Hispanic.

Treatment of the sample: roughly 10-day PBMC culture with coronavirus spike peptide pools or control peptides (ViraFEST assay). Overall study results and limits: Among convalescent patients, a median 86.3% of reactive clones emerged only after vaccination.

The study sequenced cultured CD4+ T cell DNA using the Oncomine TCR Beta short-read assay. Once CD4+ T cells had been cultured, genomic DNA was extracted from them. From the PCR reads, TCRdb called clonotypes with MiXCR, one entry per CDR3 protein. Here the sample spans around 15,000 distinct CDR3 sequences, under 80% being singletons. V dropped 3 bases and J dropped 1 base, with 8 bases sitting between them. CDR3 size: 13 residues. From germline, CDR1 is DFQATT and CDR2 SNEGSKA (reference sequence). On this clonotype itself: Antigen: not known.

Sequenced: CD4+ T cells from blood, cultured in vitro. The sequence was obtained from a human donor who had recovered from COVID-19. The chain combines TRBV20-1 with TRBJ2-3; TRBD2 is a possible D gene (5 bases). The CDR3 nucleotides read TGCAGTGCTAGTGACTACCGCACAGATACGCAGTATTTT. It is translated as CSASDYRTDTQYF.